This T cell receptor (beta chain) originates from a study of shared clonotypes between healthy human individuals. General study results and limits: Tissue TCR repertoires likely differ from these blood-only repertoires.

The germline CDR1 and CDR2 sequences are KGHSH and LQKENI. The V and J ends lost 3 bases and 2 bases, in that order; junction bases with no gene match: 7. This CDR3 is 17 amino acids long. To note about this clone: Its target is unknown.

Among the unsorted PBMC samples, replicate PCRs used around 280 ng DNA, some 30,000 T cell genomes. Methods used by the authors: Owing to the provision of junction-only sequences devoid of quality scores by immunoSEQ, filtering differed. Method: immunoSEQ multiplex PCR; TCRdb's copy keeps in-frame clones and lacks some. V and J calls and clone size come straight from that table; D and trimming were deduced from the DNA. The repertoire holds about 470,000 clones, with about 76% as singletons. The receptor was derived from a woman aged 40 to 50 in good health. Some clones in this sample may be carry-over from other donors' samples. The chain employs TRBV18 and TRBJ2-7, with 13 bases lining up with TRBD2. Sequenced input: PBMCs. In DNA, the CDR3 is TGTGCCAGCTCACCCTCAGGACTAGCGGGAGCAGCCTACGAGCAGTACTTC. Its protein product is CASSPSGLAGAAYEQYF. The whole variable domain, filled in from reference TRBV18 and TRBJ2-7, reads NAGVMQNPRHLVRRRGQEARLRCSPMKGHSHVYWYRQLPEEGLKFMVYLQKENIIDESGMPKERFSAEFPKEGPSILRIQQVVRGDSAAYFCASSPSGLAGAAYEQYFGPGTRLTVT.